This TCR beta chain was recovered during a study of a mutant IDH1 vaccine in newly diagnosed glioma. Study at large: Vaccination followed radiotherapy alone by 4-6 weeks, or accompanied temozolomide cycles. Patients got radiotherapy, temozolomide, or both beforehand, and most got both. Whole-study results and caveats: Pseudoprogression apparently tracked independently of changes in top peripheral T cell clonotypes.

Time point noted: week 5, during vaccination. All doses held 300 ug of mutant IDH1 20-mer peptide, with topical imiquimod. Donor tumors were new WHO grade 3 or 4 IDH1-mutant, ATRX-lost astrocytomas. V lost 0 bases and J 5 bases, leaving 11 bases between the germline ends. The CDR3 is 14 amino acids. Germline CDR1 is SGDLS and CDR2 is YYNGEE. Some clones are missing from TCRdb's copy, which holds only in-frame ones; the method was immunoSEQ multiplex PCR. Of some 60,000 clones listed, 85% to 90% were seen once; the top ten hold approximately 4.3%. Concerning this clone itself: Its antigen is undetermined.

The chain uses TRBV9 and TRBJ2-5; tentatively, D is TRBD1 or TRBD2 (6 bases each). This specimen consisted of PBMCs, obtained from a glioma patient whose treatment included an IDH1 peptide vaccine. The TCR sequence derives from a woman aged 40 to 50 with glioma. The chain's CDR3 is CASSVAGGGETQYF. CDR3 sequence (DNA): TGTGCCAGCAGCGTAGCCGGGGGCGGGGAGACCCAGTACTTC.